This T cell receptor (beta chain) comes out of a study of shared T cell receptors in the human thymus. Repertoires were generated with immunoSEQ multiplex PCR, while TCRdb's copy carries only in-frame clones and drops some. This sample has hundreds of thousands of clones, with around nine tenths found just once. CDR3 size: 16 residues. V gave up 8 bases and J gave up 6 bases; unmatched junction bases: 16. CDR1 and CDR2 from the germline V gene are SGHAT and FQNNGV. These data were also reused for a study on human thymus T cells. That paper states: The authors found apparently biased V and J gene usage in thymic and blood repertoires.

This rearrangement joins TRBV11-2 to TRBJ2-7; 10 bases are a match to TRBD2. The clonotype originates from a boy under two years old with a congenital heart defect. The specimen sequenced was thymocytes. CDR3 nucleotides: TGTGCCAGCCTGGAGGGTCGGCTAGCGGGAGATTCCGAGCAGTACTTC. It specifies CASLEGRLAGDSEQYF.